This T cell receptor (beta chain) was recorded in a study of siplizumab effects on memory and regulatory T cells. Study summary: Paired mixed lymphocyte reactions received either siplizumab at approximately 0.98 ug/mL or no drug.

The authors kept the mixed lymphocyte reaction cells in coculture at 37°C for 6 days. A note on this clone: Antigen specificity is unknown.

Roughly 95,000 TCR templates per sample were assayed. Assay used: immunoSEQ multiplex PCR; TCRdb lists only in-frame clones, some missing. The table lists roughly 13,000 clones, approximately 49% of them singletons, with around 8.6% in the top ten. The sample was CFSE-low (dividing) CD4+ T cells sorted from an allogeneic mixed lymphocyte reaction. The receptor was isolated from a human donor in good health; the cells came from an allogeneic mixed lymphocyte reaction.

The CDR3 sequence: CASRWGAYNEQFF. In DNA, the CDR3 is TGTGCCAGCCGGTGGGGCGCCTACAATGAGCAGTTCTTC. The chain employs TRBV6-6 and TRBJ2-1, with a possible D match to TRBD1 (5 bases). The CDR3 totals 13 residues. V was trimmed by 8 bases and J by 2 bases, leaving 10 bases between them. Germline loops: CDR1 MNHNY, CDR2 SVGAGI (reference sequence).